The 16 T cell receptor beta chains below all came from one sample that was sequenced in a study of T cell repertoires in cytomegalovirus infection. The antigens for these receptors are not known. TCRdb re-derived calls from the reads in MiXCR, one entry per CDR3 protein. Among some 310,000 distinct CDR3 sequences, 20% to 25% were seen once, and the ten largest hold about 14%. Sequencing used cultured PBMCs, obtained from culture after CMV antigen stimulation. These receptors all stem from a human donor in good health (CMV status not recorded). Some clones in this sample may be carry-over from other donors' samples.

This clonotype has a count of ten or more. The CDR3 protein is CASSLVTGPKNEQFF. The CDR3 DNA sequence: TGTGCCAGCAGCTTAGTCACAGGTCCTAAAAATGAGCAGTTCTTC. The chain has TRBV7-2 and TRBJ2-1, with D perhaps matching TRBD1 (5 bases). This CDR3 contains 15 residues. Per germline, CDR1 SGHTA and CDR2 FQGNSA. V was shortened by 1 base and J by 7 bases, with 14 bases between the two germline ends.

The genes are TRBV5-6 and TRBJ2-2, with 8 positions matching TRBD2. This CDR3 has 15 amino acids. Trimming at V came to 2 bases and at J to 5 bases, leaving 5 bases not matched to a gene. The germline V gene encodes CDR1 SGHDT and CDR2 YYEEEE. This CDR3 reads CASSFAGRGTGELFF. The CDR3 bases are TGTGCCAGCAGCTTTGCCGGGAGGGGAACCGGGGAGCTGTTTTTT.

This clonotype was seen just once. This chain connects TRBV12-3 or TRBV12-4 to TRBJ2-2; D is ambiguous. The V end was cut by 5 bases, the J end by 4 bases, with 8 bases between. The CDR3 is 13 residues long. CDR3 loop: CASSRSSTGELFF. The DNA for the CDR3 is TGTGCCAGCAGTCGGAGTAGCACCGGGGAGCTGTTTTTT.

The chain employs TRBV6-5 and TRBJ1-3; a possible D gene is TRBD1 (5 bases). The CDR3 is made up of 19 amino acids. Trimming pared 3 bases from V and 0 bases from J, leaving 21 bases between. The germline V gene encodes CDR1 MNHEY and CDR2 SVGAGI. As DNA, the CDR3 is TGTGCCAGCAGTTATTCATGGCCCTCAGGGCCTAGCTCTGGAAACACCATATATTTT. Protein: CASSYSWPSGPSSGNTIYF.

The genes are TRBV14 and TRBJ2-7; D perhaps matches TRBD2 (5 bases). This CDR3 is 16 amino acids long. Germline V gene sequence: CDR1 SGHDN, CDR2 FVKESK. Trimming left V 4 bases short and J 2 bases short, with 18 bases between. The DNA for the CDR3 is TGTGCCAGCAGCCCCCCAGAGGGTTGGTCCCCCTACGAGCAGTACGTC. Protein product: CASSPPEGWSPYEQYV.

DNA of the CDR3: TGTGCCACCAAGGGAGTCCATGAGCAGTTCTTC. Translating gives CATKGVHEQFF. The chain recombines TRBV12-3 or TRBV12-4 with TRBJ2-1; possible D gene TRBD2, 5 bases. The CDR3 is 11 amino acids. The V gene lost 10 bases and the J gene lost 8 bases, with 12 bases spanning the gap.

The chain uses TRBV18 and TRBJ1-3; D unresolved. V was pared by 4 bases and J by 4 bases, with 11 bases between. The CDR3 is made up of 14 amino acids. Germline V gene sequence: CDR1 KGHSH, CDR2 LQKENI. In DNA, the CDR3 is TGTGCCAGCTCACGCAGCCCTGAGGGAAACACCATATATTTT. It yields the protein CASSRSPEGNTIYF.

This clonotype was detected only a few times. The J gene is TRBJ2-7, the V gene TRBV6-2 or TRBV6-3; D unresolved. Per germline, CDR1 MNHEY and CDR2 SVGEGT. This CDR3 has 10 residues. Trimming shortened V by 8 bases and J by 6 bases, and 8 bases separated the two germline ends. The CDR3 loop is CASGRFEQYF. The CDR3 DNA reads as TGTGCCAGCGGACGGTTCGAGCAGTACTTC.

This clonotype has more than one count but fewer than ten. V gene TRBV7-6 combines with J gene TRBJ2-1; no reliable D call. Germline CDR1 and CDR2: SGHVS and FNYEAQ. V lost 5 bases, J lost 6 bases, and 17 bases lay in between. This CDR3 comprises 15 residues. The CDR3 loop is CASSVGPLSGNEQFF. The CDR3 DNA sequence: TGTGCCAGCAGCGTAGGCCCCCTCTCGGGCAATGAGCAGTTCTTC.

This clonotype was counted many times. The chain has TRBV12-3 or TRBV12-4 and TRBJ2-3; 7 nucleotides align to TRBD2. The CDR3 sequence is 16 residues long. V lost 3 bases, J lost 5 bases, and 11 bases stayed unmatched. The CDR3: CASSFSLRLAVDTQYF. Written as DNA, the CDR3 is TGTGCCAGCAGTTTTTCTCTTCGGCTAGCGGTAGATACGCAGTATTTT.

V and J are TRBV6-1 and TRBJ2-7; tentatively, D is TRBD2 (5 bases). Trimming cost V 5 bases and J 2 bases, with 16 bases left between them. Germline V gene sequence: CDR1 MNHNS, CDR2 SASEGT. This CDR3 is 15 amino acids long. The CDR3 DNA follows: TGTGCCAGCAGTTACGGTGGCGGGTCCACCTACGAGCAGTACTTC. It yields the protein CASSYGGGSTYEQYF.

This clonotype was counted ten times or more. The chain carries TRBV7-6 and TRBJ2-2, with D perhaps TRBD1 (5 bases). CDR1 is SGHVS and CDR2 is FNYEAQ in the germline V gene. The CDR3 has 13 amino acids. Deletions cut 5 bases from V and 6 bases from J, with 10 bases between. In DNA form, the CDR3 reads TGTGCCAGCAGCGAGGTCAGGGCCGGGGAGCTGTTTTTT. Its protein product is CASSEVRAGELFF. Complete variable domain (other parts from reference TRBV7-6 and TRBJ2-2): GAGVSQSPRYKVTKRGQDVALRCDPISGHVSLYWYRQALGQGPEFLTYFNYEAQQDKSGLPNDRFSAERPEGSISTLTIQRTEQRDSAMYRCASSEVRAGELFFGEGSRLTVL.

The genes are TRBV6-6 and TRBJ2-1, with 8 bases matching TRBD1. The length of the CDR3 is 17 residues. Germline values: CDR1 MNHNY, CDR2 SVGAGI (reference sequence). The J segment lost 1 base and the V segment lost 5 bases, leaving 10 bases of the junction unmatched. DNA of the CDR3: TGTGCCAGCAGTAACCTTCGACGGGACAGGTCCTACAATGAGCAGTTCTTC. Translating gives CASSNLRRDRSYNEQFF.

This clonotype was detected ten times or more. The chain is built from TRBV7-2 and TRBJ2-7; 10 bases align to TRBD1. Germline CDR1 is SGHTA and CDR2 is FQGNSA. This CDR3 contains 13 residues. V dropped 5 bases and J dropped 5; count of bases not matched to a gene: 3. The CDR3 bases are TGTGCCAGCAGCAAAGACAGGGGGCACGAGCAGTACGTC. It encodes CASSKDRGHEQYV.

This clonotype was seen a handful of times. The chain links TRBV23-1 to TRBJ1-5, with D hard to call. TRBV23-1 is an ORF, and what it does is uncertain. Trimming cost V 1 base and J 1 base, with 5 bases left between them. This CDR3 contains 14 residues. This CDR3 reads CASSQCQSNQPQHF. DNA of the CDR3: TGCGCCAGCAGTCAATGCCAGAGCAATCAGCCCCAGCATTTT.

This clonotype was seen more than once but under ten times. The chain has TRBV6-2 or TRBV6-3 and TRBJ1-2; D is undetermined. The CDR3 loop spans 14 amino acids. The V end was cut by 6 bases, the J end by 0 bases, with 11 bases between. The V gene's germline CDR1 is MNHEY and CDR2 SVGEGT. As DNA, the CDR3 is TGTGCCAGCAGAGACCCGGCCTCTAACTATGGCTACACCTTC. Amino acids: CASRDPASNYGYTF.